The source of this T cell receptor (beta chain) is a study of T cells in Graves' hyperthyroidism and ophthalmopathy. The table lists this clonotype with a count of one. What it recognizes is unknown. Exclusion followed for patients with uncontrolled infection, other autoimmune disease, pregnancy or lactation. Study results and caveats: Also found in blood were most expanded thyroid clonotypes above 0.001. The model predicted ophthalmopathy a median approximately 6 months before onset.

Amplified TCR beta CDR3 regions derived from RNA transcripts. RT-PCR in the first round (using the HTBI primer set) targeted the TCR CDR3. TCRdb re-derived calls from the multiplex PCR reads in MiXCR, one entry per CDR3 protein. This table has roughly 570,000 distinct CDR3 sequences, under 60% appearing once. The CDR3 has 14 residues. Germline V gene sequence: CDR1 SGHTA, CDR2 FQGNSA. Trimming cost V 1 base and J 5 bases, with 11 bases left between them. The sample consisted of peripheral blood or thyroid tissue (not recorded which). The receptor was isolated from an adult woman with Graves' disease, either hyperthyroidism or ophthalmopathy (not recorded which). The chain carries TRBV7-2 and TRBJ2-5, with D possibly TRBD2 on 5 matching bases. In DNA, the CDR3 is TGTGCCAGCAGCTTAGTGGGGAGTAGGGAGACCCAGTACTTC. Its translation is CASSLVGSRETQYF.